This T cell receptor (beta chain) was retrieved from a study of graft-versus-host responses after intestinal transplantation. In regard to this clone: The antigen is not known.

Germline V lookup: CDR1 MRHNA, CDR2 SNTAGT. CDR3 length equals 19 residues. Trimming pared 4 bases from V and 0 bases from J, leaving 24 bases between. Here immunoSEQ multiplex PCR was the method, and the copy in TCRdb shows in-frame clones only, minus some. In the table there are roughly 100,000 clones, roughly 84% of which are singletons. Study-level results: Among recipient marrow samples, GvH clones were found; some appeared first in ileum or blood.

Sequencing used unstimulated CD4+ T cells sorted from spleen or lymph node cells, obtained before intestinal transplant. The sequence was collected from a human donor who received an intestinal transplant. The V and J genes are TRBV6-4 and TRBJ1-1; a weak D match, TRBD1 (6 bases). The DNA for the CDR3 is TGTGCCAGCAGTGCCACCCCCGCAGGGGACTTTGGTATGAACACTGAAGCTTTCTTT. Its protein is CASSATPAGDFGMNTEAFF.